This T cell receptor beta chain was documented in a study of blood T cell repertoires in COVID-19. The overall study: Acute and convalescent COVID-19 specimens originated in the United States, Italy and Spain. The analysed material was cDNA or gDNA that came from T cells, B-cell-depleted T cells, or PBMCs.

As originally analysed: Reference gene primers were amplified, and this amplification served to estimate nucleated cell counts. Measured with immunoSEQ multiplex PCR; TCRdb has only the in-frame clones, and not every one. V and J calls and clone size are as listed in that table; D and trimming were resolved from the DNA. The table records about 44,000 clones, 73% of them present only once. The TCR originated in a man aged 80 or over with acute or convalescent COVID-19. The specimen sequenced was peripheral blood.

The CDR3 protein is CASSSWTSLHEQYF. The CDR3 DNA sequence: TGTGCCAGCAGCTCCTGGACTAGCCTTCACGAGCAGTACTTC. The chain is built from TRBV5-4 and TRBJ2-7; 8 bases line up with TRBD2. V shed 3 bases, J shed 5 bases, and the junction held 7 bases outside the gene matches. The germline gives CDR1 SGHNT, CDR2 YYREEE (reference sequence). The CDR3 totals 14 residues.